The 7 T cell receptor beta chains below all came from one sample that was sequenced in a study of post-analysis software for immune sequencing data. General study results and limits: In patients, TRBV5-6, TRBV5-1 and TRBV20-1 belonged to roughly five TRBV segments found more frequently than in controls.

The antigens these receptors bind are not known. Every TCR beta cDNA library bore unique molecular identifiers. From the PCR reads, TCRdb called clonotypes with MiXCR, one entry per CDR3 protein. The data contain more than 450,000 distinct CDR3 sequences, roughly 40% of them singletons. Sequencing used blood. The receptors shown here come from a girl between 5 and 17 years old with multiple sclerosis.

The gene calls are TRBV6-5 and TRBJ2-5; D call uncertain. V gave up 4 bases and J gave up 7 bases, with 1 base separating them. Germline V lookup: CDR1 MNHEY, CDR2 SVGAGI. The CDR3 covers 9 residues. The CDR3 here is CASSWTQYF. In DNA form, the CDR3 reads TGTGCCAGCAGTTGGACCCAGTACTTC.

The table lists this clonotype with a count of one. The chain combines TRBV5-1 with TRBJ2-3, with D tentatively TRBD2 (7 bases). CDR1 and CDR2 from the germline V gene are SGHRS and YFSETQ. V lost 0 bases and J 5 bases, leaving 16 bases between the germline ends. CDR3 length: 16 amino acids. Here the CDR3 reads CASSLAGAKRGDTQYF. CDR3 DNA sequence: TGCGCCAGCAGCTTGGCGGGGGCCAAGCGGGGAGATACGCAGTATTTT.

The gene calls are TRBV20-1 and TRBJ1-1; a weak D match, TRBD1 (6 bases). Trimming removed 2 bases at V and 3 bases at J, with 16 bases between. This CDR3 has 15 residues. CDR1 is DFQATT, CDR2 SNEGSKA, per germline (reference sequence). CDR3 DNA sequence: TGCAGTGCTAGAATCCCCAGGGGACCGGACACTGAAGCTTTCTTT. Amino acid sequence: CSARIPRGPDTEAFF.

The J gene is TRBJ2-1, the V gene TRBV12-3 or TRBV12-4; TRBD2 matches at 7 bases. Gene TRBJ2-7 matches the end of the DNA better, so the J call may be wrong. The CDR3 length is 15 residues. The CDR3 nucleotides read TGTGCCAGCAGTTTCCGGGGGGTGACCTACAATGAGCAGTACTTC. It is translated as CASSFRGVTYNEQYF.

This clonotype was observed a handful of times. CDR3 nucleotide sequence: TGCAGTGCTAGTCCGGGACTTAACACTGAAGCTTTCTTT. Translation gives CSASPGLNTEAFF. The chain recombines TRBV20-1 with TRBJ1-1, with a possible D match to TRBD1 (5 bases). The length of the CDR3 is 13 residues. Germline assignment: CDR1 DFQATT and CDR2 SNEGSKA (reference sequence). V lost 3 bases and J lost 2, with 10 bases in between.

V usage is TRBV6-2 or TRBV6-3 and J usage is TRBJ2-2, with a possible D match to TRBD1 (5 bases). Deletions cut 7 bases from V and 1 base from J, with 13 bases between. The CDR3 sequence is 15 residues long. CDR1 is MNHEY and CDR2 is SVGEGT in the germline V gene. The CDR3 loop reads CASTSGRVNTGELFF. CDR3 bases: TGTGCCAGCACCTCCGGCAGGGTGAACACCGGGGAGCTGTTTTTT.

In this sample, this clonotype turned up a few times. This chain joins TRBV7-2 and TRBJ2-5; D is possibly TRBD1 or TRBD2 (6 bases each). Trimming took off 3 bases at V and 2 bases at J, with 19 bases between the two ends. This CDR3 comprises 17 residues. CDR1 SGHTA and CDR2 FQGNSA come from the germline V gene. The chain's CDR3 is CASSFLPARGRQETQYF. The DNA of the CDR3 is TGTGCCAGCAGCTTCCTCCCAGCACGGGGGCGGCAAGAGACCCAGTACTTC.